The next 16 T cell receptor beta chains were all read from a single sample in a study of shared clonotypes between healthy human individuals. Terminally differentiated effector memory CD45RA+ cells were excluded by CCR7 positive selection of CD45RO-negative cells. Repertoires were generated with immunoSEQ multiplex PCR, while TCRdb's copy carries only in-frame clones and drops some. The sample shows approximately 600,000 clones, around 96% of them seen only once. Input material: naive CD8+ T cells sorted from blood. The origin of the receptors is a woman in her thirties in good health.

A note on this clone: This sample also contains other DNA sequences that code for the same CDR3. The chain joins TRBV9 to TRBJ2-7, with 7 bases lining up with TRBD2. Germline CDR1 SGDLS, CDR2 YYNGEE. Trimming took 0 bases from V and 2 from J; bases not matched to a gene: 2. The CDR3 is 14 residues long. CDR3 DNA sequence: TGTGCCAGCAGCGTAGGCGGGAGTCCCTACGAGCAGTACTTC. It yields the protein CASSVGGSPYEQYF. Supplemented by reference TRBV9 and TRBJ2-7, the full variable domain reads DSGVTQTPKHLITATGQRVTLRCSPRSGDLSVYWYQQSLDQGLQFLIQYYNGEERAKGNILERFSAQQFPDLHSELNLSSLELGDSALYFCASSVGGSPYEQYFGPGTRLTVT.

The chain links TRBV7-9 to TRBJ2-3, with 7 bases that match TRBD2. V lost 3 bases to trimming and J lost 10 bases; unmatched junction nucleotides: 13. The CDR3 covers 15 residues. Germline V gene sequence: CDR1 SEHNR, CDR2 FQNEAQ (reference sequence). The DNA of the CDR3 is TGTGCCAGCAGCTTCGCAGGACTAGGAACGGGGTCGCAGTATTTT. It translates to CASSFAGLGTGSQYF.

V and J are TRBV19 and TRBJ2-7, with D maybe TRBD2 (6 bases). CDR1 and CDR2 (germline): LNHDA, SQIVND (reference sequence). The CDR3 contains 14 residues. The V end lost 3 bases, the J end lost 1 base, and 10 bases lay between the germline ends. The DNA for the CDR3 is TGTGCCAGTAGTATCCGGGACTGGTCCTACGAGCAGTACTTC. Its protein product is CASSIRDWSYEQYF.

In this sample, this clone turned up a few times. Additional DNA sequences in this sample encode the identical CDR3. This chain links TRBV19 with TRBJ2-7; D is uncertain. The CDR3 is 11 amino acids. Trimming left V 5 bases short and J 4 bases short, with 6 bases between. Germline V gives CDR1 LNHDA, CDR2 SQIVND (reference sequence). The CDR3 DNA reads as TGTGCCAGTAGTTTGGGGTACGAGCAGTACTTC. Amino acid sequence: CASSLGYEQYF.

This chain links TRBV10-3 with TRBJ2-3; 13 nucleotides match TRBD2. Per germline, CDR1 ENHRY and CDR2 SYGVKD. The CDR3 spans 18 residues. With 6 bases clipped from V and 2 bases from J, the junction kept 11 bases outside the gene matches. Here the CDR3 DNA reads TGTGCCATCAGGTTAAGCCCGGGACTAGCGGGAAACACAGATACGCAGTATTTT. The encoded protein is CAIRLSPGLAGNTDTQYF.

The chain uses TRBV27 and TRBJ2-3; D call uncertain. V shed 2 bases and J shed 1 base, with 7 bases lying between them. Germline V gene data show CDR1 as MNHEY and CDR2 as SMNVEV (reference sequence). The CDR3 has 14 amino acids. The chain's CDR3 is CASSLLTGTDTQYF. The DNA of the CDR3 is TGTGCCAGCAGTTTACTAACGGGCACAGATACGCAGTATTTT.

The rearrangement joins TRBV9 to TRBJ2-7; 11 nucleotides line up with TRBD1. Trimming at V came to 5 bases and at J to 4 bases, leaving 5 bases not matched to a gene. The CDR3 has 14 amino acids. Germline lookup yields CDR1 SGDLS and CDR2 YYNGEE. CDR3 DNA: TGTGCCAGCAGTTCTGGGACAGGGGGTTACGAGCAGTACTTC. This codes for CASSSGTGGYEQYF.

The J gene is TRBJ1-5, the V gene TRBV19; D gene ambiguous. The V gene lost 2 bases and the J gene lost 5 bases, with 13 bases spanning the gap. There are 15 residues in the CDR3. CDR1 LNHDA and CDR2 SQIVND come from the germline V gene (reference sequence). The CDR3 is CASSITAAPHQPQHF. Written as DNA, the CDR3 is TGTGCCAGTAGTATAACTGCGGCCCCTCATCAGCCCCAGCATTTT.

The chain is built from TRBV28 and TRBJ1-4; the D gene is possibly TRBD1 (6 bases). Between the trimmed V and J ends, which lost 7 bases and 3 bases, there was a span of 6 bases. This CDR3 spans 12 amino acids. Germline V gives CDR1 MDHEN, CDR2 SYDVKM. This chain's CDR3 is CASTGANEKLFF. In nucleotides, the CDR3 is TGTGCCAGCACAGGGGCTAATGAAAAACTGTTTTTT. The whole variable domain, remainder taken from reference TRBV28 and TRBJ1-4, is DVKVTQSSRYLVKRTGEKVFLECVQDMDHENMFWYRQDPGLGLRLIYFSYDVKMKEKGDIPEGYSVSREKKERFSLILESASTNQTSMYLCASTGANEKLFFGSGTQLSVL.

The chain joins TRBV5-1 to TRBJ1-1; possibly TRBD1 for D (5 bases). Deletions cut 4 bases from V and 7 bases from J, with 14 bases between. Germline values: CDR1 SGHRS, CDR2 YFSETQ. The CDR3 covers 13 residues. The CDR3 reads CASSHSGHVEAFF. The CDR3 bases are TGCGCCAGCAGCCACTCAGGGCATGTTGAAGCTTTCTTT.

J is TRBJ2-3 and V is TRBV2; D not certain. Germline V gene lookup returns CDR1 SNHLY and CDR2 FYNNEI. Deletions cut 6 bases from V and 2 bases from J, with 18 bases between. This CDR3 region has 16 residues. The CDR3: CASRERLNGLTDTQYF. The CDR3 DNA follows: TGTGCCAGCAGGGAACGACTCAACGGGCTCACAGATACGCAGTATTTT.

The V and J genes are TRBV9 and TRBJ2-4; TRBD1 or TRBD2 may be the D gene (5 bases each). V was shortened by 3 bases and J by 7 bases, with 32 bases between the two germline ends. Germline assignment: CDR1 SGDLS and CDR2 YYNGEE. This CDR3 has 20 residues. This chain's CDR3 is CASSDSIEGDPAFGHNIQYF. The CDR3 coding sequence is TGTGCCAGCAGCGACTCGATTGAAGGGGACCCCGCTTTCGGTCACAACATTCAGTACTTC.

CDR3 bases: TGTGCCAGTCCGACGACTCCCCCCAAAGAGCAGTTCTTC. This encodes CASPTTPPKEQFF. J is TRBJ2-1 and V is TRBV21-1; the D segment call TRBD2 is taken from the table without a DNA check. TRBV21-1 is assigned pseudogene status. The CDR3 totals 13 residues.

CDR3 in amino acids: CASSLNYGFSYEQYF. For the CDR3, the DNA is TGTGCCAGCAGCTTGAATTACGGGTTCTCCTACGAGCAGTACTTC. The chain joins TRBV5-8 to TRBJ2-7; D is unresolved. The CDR3 loop spans 15 amino acids. Trimming removed 1 base at V and 0 bases at J, with 11 bases between. Germline V gene lookup returns CDR1 SGHTS and CDR2 YDEGEE.

V and J are TRBV27 and TRBJ2-5, with 8 bases lining up with TRBD2. The germline V gene has CDR1 MNHEY and CDR2 SMNVEV (reference sequence). V lost 1 base to trimming and J lost 5 bases; unmatched junction nucleotides: 12. This CDR3 comprises 17 residues. The CDR3 DNA is TGTGCCAGCAGTTTATATGGGGGACTAGGGGGGCGGGAGACCCAGTACTTC. It encodes CASSLYGGLGGRETQYF.

The chain links TRBV7-9 to TRBJ2-7; D tentatively reads TRBD1 or TRBD2 (7 bases each). This CDR3 spans 16 amino acids. V shed 6 bases and J shed 2 bases, with 20 bases lying between them. Germline CDR1 reads SEHNR; CDR2 reads FQNEAQ (reference sequence). CDR3 nucleotides: TGTGCCAGCAGTCCATTTCAGGGGGAGGGCCCCTACGAGCAGTACTTC. Protein: CASSPFQGEGPYEQYF.